This record covers a single T cell receptor beta chain. Its antigen is still unknown. Libraries were prepared by immunoSEQ multiplex PCR; TCRdb keeps only in-frame clonotypes and omits some of them. The data contain about 29,000 clones, about three quarters of them singletons. V shed 4 bases, J shed 5 bases, and the junction held 3 bases outside the gene matches. The CDR3 consists of 13 residues. The germline V gene has CDR1 KGHSH and CDR2 LQKENI. The data stem from a study of neoadjuvant nivolumab and ipilimumab in lung cancer. Across the study: The combination arm added day-1 ipilimumab 1 mg/kg to nivolumab 3 mg/kg on days 1, 15, 29.

General study findings and limits: From pretherapy to surgery, tumor richness and clonality rose with dual therapy. Pretherapy blood TCR richness correlated positively with resected tumor richness.

This TCR came from an adult with non-small cell lung cancer. Sample: tumor tissue, taken after neoadjuvant nivolumab, alone or with ipilimumab, at or shortly before surgery. V gene TRBV18 combines with J gene TRBJ2-5, with TRBD2 identical over 8 bases. CDR3 in amino acids: CASSLREGETQYF. The CDR3 DNA reads as TGTGCCAGCTCACTTCGGGAGGGGGAGACCCAGTACTTC.